The text below deals with one T cell receptor beta chain. The length of the CDR3 is 14 residues. Per the germline V gene, CDR1 is MDHEN and CDR2 is SYDVKM. V lost 3 bases and J lost 10; bases outside the gene matches: 10. The data derive from a study of blood T cell repertoires in COVID-19. Data came from immunoSEQ multiplex PCR; TCRdb stores just in-frame clones and leaves some out. The sample comprises about 270,000 clones, under 95% of which are singletons, and 2.3% rests with the top ten. The gene calls are TRBV28 and TRBJ2-3; 7 bases line up with TRBD1. Specimen: PBMCs or T cells enriched from blood (not recorded which). This clonotype was sampled from a woman in her thirties or forties with acute COVID-19. The CDR3 DNA reads as TGTGCCAGCAGTTTGACAGGGTCCGCCGTTGCGCAGTATTTT. This encodes CASSLTGSAVAQYF.